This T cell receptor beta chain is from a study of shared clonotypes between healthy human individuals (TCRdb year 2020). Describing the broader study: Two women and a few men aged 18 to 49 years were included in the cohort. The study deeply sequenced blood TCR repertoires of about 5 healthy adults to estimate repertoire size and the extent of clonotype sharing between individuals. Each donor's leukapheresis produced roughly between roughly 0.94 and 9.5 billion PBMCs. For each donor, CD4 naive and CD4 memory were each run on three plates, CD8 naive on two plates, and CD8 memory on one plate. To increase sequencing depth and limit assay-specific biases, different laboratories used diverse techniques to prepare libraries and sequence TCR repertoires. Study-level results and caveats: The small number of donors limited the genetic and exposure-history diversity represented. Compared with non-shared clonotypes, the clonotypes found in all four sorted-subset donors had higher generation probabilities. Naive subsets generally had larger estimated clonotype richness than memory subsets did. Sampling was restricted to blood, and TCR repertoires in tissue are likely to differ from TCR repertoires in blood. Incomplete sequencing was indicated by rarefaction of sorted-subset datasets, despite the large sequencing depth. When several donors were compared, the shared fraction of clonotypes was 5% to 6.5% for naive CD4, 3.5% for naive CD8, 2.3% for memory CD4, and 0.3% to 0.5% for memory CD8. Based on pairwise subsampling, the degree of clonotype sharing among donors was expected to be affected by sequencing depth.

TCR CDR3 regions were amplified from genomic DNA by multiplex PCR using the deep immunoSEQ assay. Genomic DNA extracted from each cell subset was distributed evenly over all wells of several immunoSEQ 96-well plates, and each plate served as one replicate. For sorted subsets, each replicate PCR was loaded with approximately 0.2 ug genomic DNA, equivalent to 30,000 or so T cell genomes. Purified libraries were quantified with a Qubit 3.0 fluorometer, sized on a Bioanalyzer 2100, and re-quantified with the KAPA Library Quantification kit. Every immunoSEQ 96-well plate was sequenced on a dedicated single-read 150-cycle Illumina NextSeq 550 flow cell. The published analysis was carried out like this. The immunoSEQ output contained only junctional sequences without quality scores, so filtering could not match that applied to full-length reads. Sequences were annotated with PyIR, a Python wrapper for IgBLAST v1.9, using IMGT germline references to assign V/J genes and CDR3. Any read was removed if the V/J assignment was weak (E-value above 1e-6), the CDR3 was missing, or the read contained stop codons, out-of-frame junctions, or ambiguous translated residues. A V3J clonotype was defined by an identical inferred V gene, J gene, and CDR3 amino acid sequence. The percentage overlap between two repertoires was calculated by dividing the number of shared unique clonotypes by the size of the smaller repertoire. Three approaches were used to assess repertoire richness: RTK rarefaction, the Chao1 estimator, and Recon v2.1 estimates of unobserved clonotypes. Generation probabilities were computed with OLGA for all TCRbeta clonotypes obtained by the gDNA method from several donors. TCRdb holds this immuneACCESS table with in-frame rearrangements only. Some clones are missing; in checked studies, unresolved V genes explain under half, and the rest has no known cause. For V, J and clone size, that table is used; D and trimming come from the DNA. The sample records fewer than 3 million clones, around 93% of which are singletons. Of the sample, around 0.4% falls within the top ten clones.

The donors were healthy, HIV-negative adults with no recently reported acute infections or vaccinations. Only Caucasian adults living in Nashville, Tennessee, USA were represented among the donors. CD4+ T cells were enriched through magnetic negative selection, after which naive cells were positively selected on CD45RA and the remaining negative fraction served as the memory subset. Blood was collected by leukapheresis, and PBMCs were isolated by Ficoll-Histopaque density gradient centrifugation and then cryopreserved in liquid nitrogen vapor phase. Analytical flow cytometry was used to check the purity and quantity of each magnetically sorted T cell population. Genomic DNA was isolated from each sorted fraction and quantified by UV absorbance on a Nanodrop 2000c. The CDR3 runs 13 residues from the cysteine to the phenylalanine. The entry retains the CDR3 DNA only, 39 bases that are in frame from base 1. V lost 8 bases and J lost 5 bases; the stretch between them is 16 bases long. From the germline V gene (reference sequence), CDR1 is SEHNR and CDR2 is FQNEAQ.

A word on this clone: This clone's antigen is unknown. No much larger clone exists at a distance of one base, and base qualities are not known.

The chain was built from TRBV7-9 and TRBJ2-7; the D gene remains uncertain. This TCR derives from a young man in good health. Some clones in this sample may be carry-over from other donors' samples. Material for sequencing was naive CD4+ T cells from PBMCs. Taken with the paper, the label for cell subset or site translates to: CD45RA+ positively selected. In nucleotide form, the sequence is TGTGCCAGCGCTCTCTTCTTCGGGCACGAGCAGTACTTC. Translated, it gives CASALFFGHEQYF.